These 5 T cell receptor beta chains originate from one sample sequenced in a study of radiotherapy plus CTLA-4 blockade in lung cancer. Clones were sequenced by immunoSEQ multiplex PCR, and TCRdb holds only the in-frame ones, with some missing. The sample includes more than 40,000 clones, more than 70% of them seen just once. Sequenced material: peripheral blood, taken from a patient treated with radiotherapy plus ipilimumab. Receptors originate from a human donor with non-small cell lung cancer who had stable disease on radiotherapy plus ipilimumab.

The V call is TRBV2, the J call TRBJ1-1, with TRBD1 matching over 8 bases. Germline assignment: CDR1 SNHLY and CDR2 FYNNEI. V lost 6 bases to trimming and J lost 1 base; unmatched junction nucleotides: 7. The CDR3 totals 15 residues. The CDR3 region has the DNA TGTGCCAGCAGGCCTAGACAGGGGAAGAACACTGAAGCTTTCTTT. Translation gives CASRPRQGKNTEAFF. The complete variable domain, with remaining parts taken from reference TRBV2 and TRBJ1-1, reads EPEVTQTPSHQVTQMGQEVILRCVPISNHLYFYWYRQILGQKVEFLVSFYNNEISEKSEIFDDQFSVERPDGSNFTLKIRSTKLEDSAMYFCASRPRQGKNTEAFFGQGTRLTVV.

V gene TRBV6-1 combines with J gene TRBJ2-2; no clear D gene. Per germline, CDR1 MNHNS and CDR2 SASEGT. Trimming cost V 9 bases and J 2 bases, with 16 bases left between them. The CDR3 totals 15 residues. CDR3 in amino acids: CASSPRTSNTGELFF. The CDR3, as DNA: TGTGCCAGTAGCCCCCGAACTTCTAACACCGGGGAGCTGTTTTTT.

The rearrangement links TRBV25-1 to TRBJ2-5; D may match TRBD1 or TRBD2 (7 bases each). Germline V CDR1 and CDR2: MGHDK, SYGVNS. The CDR3 contains 17 residues. V lost 1 base, J lost 5 bases, and 20 bases lay in between. The CDR3 loop reads CASSESGGQAGRETQYF. In nucleotides, the CDR3 is TGTGCCAGCAGTGAATCGGGAGGACAGGCTGGAAGGGAGACCCAGTACTTC. The full variable domain, rest sourced from reference TRBV25-1 and TRBJ2-5, is EADIYQTPRYLVIGTGKKITLECSQTMGHDKMYWYQQDPGMELHLIHYSYGVNSTEKGDLSSESTVSRIRTEHFPLTLESARPSHTSQYLCASSESGGQAGRETQYFGPGTRLLVL.

V usage is TRBV6-1 and J usage is TRBJ1-5; 7 bases are shared with TRBD1. With 6 bases clipped from V and 0 bases from J, the junction kept 5 bases outside the gene matches. This CDR3 is built from 15 residues. Germline lookup yields CDR1 MNHNS and CDR2 SASEGT. This CDR3 reads CASRGGQNSNQPQHF. Here the CDR3 DNA reads TGTGCCAGCAGGGGGGGACAGAATAGCAATCAGCCCCAGCATTTT.

V usage is TRBV6-1 and J usage is TRBJ1-2; D remains unclear. V was shortened by 1 base and J by 0 bases, with 9 bases between the two germline ends. Germline V gene data show CDR1 as MNHNS and CDR2 as SASEGT. The CDR3 length is 15 residues. CDR3: CASSEDAVANYGYTF. CDR3 DNA: TGTGCCAGCAGTGAAGATGCGGTGGCTAACTATGGCTACACCTTC.